One and the same sample provided the 18 T cell receptor beta chains below, sequenced in a study of blood T cell repertoires in COVID-19. TCRdb keeps only in-frame clones here, not all; method: immunoSEQ multiplex PCR. The top ten hold about an eighth of the sample, which has 150,000 to 200,000 clones, about four fifths seen once. Specimen: PBMCs or T cells enriched from blood (not recorded which). The receptors originated from a man over 45 who had recovered from COVID-19.

The chain links TRBV10-3 to TRBJ1-2; a weak D match, TRBD1 (5 bases). Germline values: CDR1 ENHRY, CDR2 SYGVKD. Trimming removed 3 bases from V and 0 bases from J, with 11 bases in between. The CDR3 has 15 residues. The chain's CDR3 is CAISDRGTTNYGYTF. The CDR3 DNA follows: TGTGCCATCAGTGATCGGGGGACGACTAACTATGGCTACACCTTC.

This clone has just a few counts. The chain uses TRBV2 and TRBJ2-2; D perhaps matches TRBD2 (7 bases). Germline values: CDR1 SNHLY, CDR2 FYNNEI. The CDR3 runs to 13 residues. V shed 9 bases and J shed 3 bases, with 11 bases lying between them. The CDR3 DNA sequence: TGTGCCAGTGCGGGGGCCGACACCGGGGAGCTGTTTTTT. Protein sequence: CASAGADTGELFF.

The sample holds one count of this clone. This chain links TRBV4-1 with TRBJ1-2; weak D call: TRBD1 (5 bases). The CDR3 has 12 amino acids. Trimming pared 1 base from V and 8 bases from J, leaving 8 bases between. Germline assignment: CDR1 MGHRA and CDR2 YSYEKL. The CDR3 nucleotides read TGCGCCAGCAGCCAAGGGGGGGTAGGCTACACCTTC. The encoded protein is CASSQGGVGYTF.

This chain connects TRBV19 to TRBJ1-5, with 10 bases that match TRBD1. The length of the CDR3 is 16 residues. Germline-derived CDR1 and CDR2 are LNHDA and SQIVND (reference sequence). Trimming took 4 bases from V and 3 from J; bases not matched to a gene: 6. The CDR3 nucleotides are TGTGCCAGTAGTACCAGACAGGGGGCCACCAATCAGCCCCAGCATTTT. Encoded protein: CASSTRQGATNQPQHF.

The rearrangement links TRBV7-2 to TRBJ2-5; weak D call: TRBD2 (5 bases). Germline V gene data show CDR1 as SGHTA and CDR2 as FQGNSA. CDR3 length: 15 amino acids. Trimming stripped 1 base from V and 1 base from J, with 10 bases between. CDR3 coding DNA: TGTGCCAGCAGCTTAGATCGGGGTCGCCAAGAGACCCAGTACTTC. Translating it yields CASSLDRGRQETQYF. The full variable domain, in which reference TRBV7-2 and TRBJ2-5 provide the parts outside the CDR3, is GAGVSQSPSNKVTEKGKDVELRCDPISGHTALYWYRQSLGQGLEFLIYFQGNSAPDKSGLPSDRFSAERTGGSVSTLTIQRTQQEDSAVYLCASSLDRGRQETQYFGPGTRLLVL.

The chain links TRBV15 to TRBJ1-6; the D gene is possibly TRBD1 (5 bases). The CDR3 covers 17 residues. V lost 0 bases, J lost 2 bases, and 11 bases lay in between. CDR1 LNHNV and CDR2 YYDKDF come from the germline V gene (reference sequence). The DNA of the CDR3 is TGTGCCACCAGCAGAGATCGACAGCTAGCCTATAATTCACCCCTCCACTTT. Encoded protein: CATSRDRQLAYNSPLHF. The variable domain in full, with the rest retrieved from reference TRBV15 and TRBJ1-6, is DAMVIQNPRYQVTQFGKPVTLSCSQTLNHNVMYWYQQKSSQAPKLLFHYYDKDFNNEADTPDNFQSRRPNTSFCFLDIRSPGLGDTAMYLCATSRDRQLAYNSPLHFGNGTRLTVT.

This clone appeared a single time. This chain joins TRBV5-4 and TRBJ2-1; TRBD1 is a possible D gene (6 bases). Trimming left V 2 bases short and J 8 bases short, with 11 bases between. The germline V gene has CDR1 SGHNT and CDR2 YYREEE (reference sequence). The CDR3 has 13 amino acids. The CDR3 coding sequence is TGTGCCAGCAGCTTAACAGGGTCCGATGAGCAGTTCTTC. Translating gives CASSLTGSDEQFF.

V gene TRBV5-1 combines with J gene TRBJ2-2; TRBD1 is a possible D gene (6 bases). The germline V gene has CDR1 SGHRS and CDR2 YFSETQ. The CDR3 consists of 13 residues. V lost 4 bases to trimming and J lost 7 bases, with 11 bases between them. The CDR3 coding sequence is TGCGCCAGCAGCGACCGGACAGACGGGGAGCTGTTTTTT. Its protein product is CASSDRTDGELFF.

This rearrangement joins TRBV14 to TRBJ1-4, with D possibly matching TRBD1 (6 bases). V shed 0 bases and J shed 6 bases, with 14 bases lying between them. Per germline, CDR1 SGHDN and CDR2 FVKESK. The CDR3 sequence is 16 residues long. For the CDR3, the DNA is TGTGCCAGCAGCCAAGATCGAGACAGGTCGGATGAAAAACTGTTTTTT. As protein: CASSQDRDRSDEKLFF.

The chain is built from TRBV27 and TRBJ1-6; 7 positions agree with TRBD1. Germline V gives CDR1 MNHEY, CDR2 SMNVEV (reference sequence). Trimming removed 7 bases from V and 3 bases from J; junction bases left unmatched: 6. This CDR3 spans 15 amino acids. CDR3 amino acids: CASKGQAHYNSPLHF. The CDR3 DNA reads TGTGCCAGCAAAGGACAGGCTCACTATAATTCACCCCTCCACTTT.

This clone appeared a single time. The rearrangement uses TRBV2 and TRBJ2-2; the match to TRBD1 covers 7 bases. The germline V gene encodes CDR1 SNHLY and CDR2 FYNNEI. Trimming at V came to 8 bases and at J to 2 bases, leaving 8 bases not matched to a gene. The CDR3 is made up of 15 amino acids. DNA for the CDR3: TGTGCCAGCCTCGGGACAGCTTCTAACACCGGGGAGCTGTTTTTT. Its translation is CASLGTASNTGELFF.

The chain has TRBV4-1 and TRBJ2-7, with D perhaps matching TRBD2 (5 bases). Germline V gene sequence: CDR1 MGHRA, CDR2 YSYEKL. Deletions cut 0 bases from V and 2 bases from J, with 11 bases between. The CDR3 is 15 amino acids. Written as DNA, the CDR3 is TGCGCCAGCAGCCAAGATGAGCGGCCCGCCTACGAGCAGTACTTC. It is translated as CASSQDERPAYEQYF.

This rearrangement joins TRBV4-1 to TRBJ2-3; a weak D match, TRBD1 (6 bases). Between the trimmed V and J ends, which lost 0 bases and 3 bases, there was a span of 16 bases. The CDR3 has 17 residues. Germline V CDR1 and CDR2: MGHRA, YSYEKL. CDR3 nucleotides: TGCGCCAGCAGCCAAGATCAACGACCTAGGGGGACAGATACGCAGTATTTT. Translated, it gives CASSQDQRPRGTDTQYF.

The chain combines TRBV19 with TRBJ1-6, with TRBD1 matching over 7 bases. Germline trimming cut 5 bases from V and 9 bases from J; bases unmatched to any gene: 7. CDR3 length: 14 residues. CDR1 is LNHDA and CDR2 is SQIVND in the germline V gene (reference sequence). The CDR3 region has the DNA TGTGCCAGTAGTGTTACAGGGGAGGCTTCACCCCTCCACTTT. This sequence encodes CASSVTGEASPLHF.

This rearrangement joins TRBV18 to TRBJ1-1; a weak D match, TRBD1 (6 bases). Germline values: CDR1 KGHSH, CDR2 LQKENI. The CDR3 spans 16 residues. Trimming removed 5 bases at V and 1 base at J, with 17 bases between. This chain's CDR3 is CASSSREGGKNTEAFF. In DNA form, the CDR3 reads TGTGCCAGCTCATCCAGGGAGGGGGGTAAGAACACTGAAGCTTTCTTT.

The rearrangement joins TRBV3-1 (or the pseudogene TRBV3-2) to TRBJ2-3; D uncertain. Germline CDR1 reads LGHDT; CDR2 reads YNNKEL (reference sequence). V lost 2 bases and J 0 bases, leaving 12 bases between the germline ends. The CDR3 is made up of 16 amino acids. The CDR3, as DNA: TGTGCCAGCAGCCAATTTTCGGGTTCTAGCACAGATACGCAGTATTTT. It codes for CASSQFSGSSTDTQYF.

The V and J genes are TRBV7-9 and TRBJ1-6; 8 nucleotides match TRBD1. The length of the CDR3 is 14 residues. Germline trimming cut 5 bases from V and 9 bases from J; bases unmatched to any gene: 6. CDR1 is SEHNR and CDR2 is FQNEAQ in the germline V gene (reference sequence). CDR3: CASSNGQGSSPLHF. CDR3 coding DNA: TGTGCCAGCAGCAATGGACAGGGAAGTTCACCCCTCCACTTT.

The chain links TRBV10-3 to TRBJ2-7; TRBD1 aligns across 10 bases. The CDR3 sequence is 17 residues long. Losses at the gene ends were 2 bases for V and 3 bases for J; bases not matched to a gene: 10. The germline V gene encodes CDR1 ENHRY and CDR2 SYGVKD. For the CDR3, the DNA is TGTGCCATCAGTGAGGCCCTGACAGGGGGCTTTGTCTACGAGCAGTACTTC. Protein: CAISEALTGGFVYEQYF.